This TCR beta chain stems from a study of T cells in Graves' hyperthyroidism and ophthalmopathy. Regarding the study as a whole: Ophthalmopathy got predicted by the model a median approximately 6.3 months before its onset.

The germline V gene encodes CDR1 LGHNA and CDR2 YNFKEQ. Trimming took off 4 bases at V and 4 bases at J, with 10 bases between the two ends. The length of the CDR3 is 13 residues. This clonotype showed up many times. No antigen is known for it. RNA transcripts yielded amplified TCR beta CDR3 regions. Primed by the HTBI set, a first-round RT-PCR was run on the TCR CDR3. TCRdb re-analysed the multiplex PCR reads in MiXCR, keeping a single row per CDR3 protein. The sample lists approximately 410,000 distinct CDR3 sequences, 14% to 15% occurring once. Used for diagnoses were clinical symptoms, serum thyroxine and TRAb, thyroid ultrasound and orbital computed tomography. PBMCs were derived from around 10 ml fresh peripheral blood.

V is TRBV4-2 and J is TRBJ1-1; no firm D call. The clonotype comes from a man younger than 30 with Graves' ophthalmopathy. The sequencing input was blood. The CDR3 DNA sequence: TGTGCCAGCAGCCTCGAATCGGGCACTGAAGCTTTCTTT. Amino acid sequence: CASSLESGTEAFF.